The next 27 T cell receptor beta chains were all read from a single sample in a study of Ad26.COV2.S vaccination and SARS-CoV-2 variants (dated by TCRdb to the early 2020s). The library was obtained by the immunoSEQ multiplex PCR assay. TCRdb took this table from immuneACCESS and kept in-frame rearrangements with V and J called. Such tables lack part of the clones; where checked against another copy, unresolved V genes explain under half of the gap, and the rest is unexplained. In all, the sample holds some 45,000 clones, and 75% to 85% of those were seen once. Less than 50% of the sample goes to the ten largest clones. The time point label, as the study defines it: individuals recovered from natural SARS-CoV-2 infection. This sample comprised peripheral blood, obtained after recovery from COVID-19. Every receptor here comes from a human donor who had recovered from COVID-19.

The J gene is TRBJ2-5, the V gene TRBV12-3 or TRBV12-4; 7 nucleotides line up with TRBD1. Trimming took 8 bases from V and 0 from J; bases not matched to a gene: 3. CDR3 length: 13 residues. Here the CDR3 reads CASLQGNQETQYF. Written as DNA, the CDR3 is TGTGCCAGCCTACAGGGGAACCAAGAGACCCAGTACTTC.

This clone was counted a few times. The rearrangement links TRBV14 to TRBJ1-6; 7 bases line up with TRBD1. Germline CDR1 reads SGHDN; CDR2 reads FVKESK. Unmatched junction bases numbered 12, after V lost 4 bases and J lost 6 bases. The CDR3 spans 17 residues. CDR3 in amino acids: CASSRDFGQETNSPLHF. As DNA, the CDR3 is TGTGCCAGCAGCCGAGACTTCGGACAGGAGACTAATTCACCCCTCCACTTT.

The V gene is TRBV14, the J gene TRBJ2-7, with D unresolved. The CDR3 spans 13 residues. The V gene lost 4 bases and the J gene lost 1 base, with 8 bases spanning the gap. Germline V lookup: CDR1 SGHDN, CDR2 FVKESK. This CDR3 is CASSRVGSYEQYV. Written as DNA, the CDR3 is TGTGCCAGCAGCCGGGTGGGGTCCTACGAGCAGTACGTC.

The gene calls are TRBV6-5 and TRBJ2-1; either TRBD1 or TRBD2 may fit D (5 bases each). Germline assignment: CDR1 MNHEY and CDR2 SVGAGI. There are 15 residues in the CDR3. Deletions cut 0 bases from V and 8 bases from J, with 14 bases between. CDR3 in DNA: TGTGCCAGCAGTTACTCTTCGGGACCCTTGGATGAGCAGTTCTTC. It specifies CASSYSSGPLDEQFF.

This clone was picked up one time. The chain couples TRBV14 to TRBJ1-1; D may be TRBD1 (5 bases). Germline values: CDR1 SGHDN, CDR2 FVKESK. The CDR3 spans 13 residues. Trimming cost V 3 bases and J 11 bases, with 16 bases left between them. In nucleotides, the CDR3 is TGTGCCAGCAGCCATATCACAGGCGACGGGGCTTTCTTT. Amino acid sequence: CASSHITGDGAFF.

This chain links TRBV19 with TRBJ1-1; TRBD1 is a possible D gene (6 bases). Germline CDR1 and CDR2: LNHDA and SQIVND (reference sequence). This CDR3 contains 17 residues. The ends were cut back, 4 bases at V and 3 bases at J, with 21 bases in the middle. CDR3 sequence (DNA): TGTGCCAGTAGTACTCGACGGCTAGGGGGGGGGTACACTGAAGCTTTCTTT. Translation: CASSTRRLGGGYTEAFF.

The chain is built from TRBV5-1 and TRBJ1-6, with D possibly TRBD1 on 5 matching bases. V shed 5 bases and J shed 8 bases, with 11 bases lying between them. This CDR3 region has 13 residues. Germline V gene sequence: CDR1 SGHRS, CDR2 YFSETQ. CDR3: CASRPGTDSPLHF. CDR3 nucleotide sequence: TGCGCCAGCAGGCCAGGGACGGATTCACCCCTCCACTTT.

This sequence joins TRBV19 and TRBJ2-7; 7 bases align to TRBD2. There are 14 residues in the CDR3. The J segment lost 2 bases and the V segment lost 2 bases, leaving 3 bases of the junction unmatched. Germline values: CDR1 LNHDA, CDR2 SQIVND (reference sequence). The CDR3 region is CASSIQAGTYEQYF. CDR3 nucleotides: TGTGCCAGTAGTATACAAGCGGGAACCTACGAGCAGTACTTC.

The chain links TRBV3-1 (or the pseudogene TRBV3-2) to TRBJ2-3; 8 nucleotides agree with TRBD1. The CDR3 spans 16 residues. The V and J ends lost 2 bases and 3 bases, in that order; junction bases with no gene match: 7. CDR1 LGHDT and CDR2 YNNKEL come from the germline V gene (reference sequence). CDR3 loop: CASSQQARGRTDTQYF. The CDR3 DNA reads TGTGCCAGCAGCCAACAGGCCAGGGGGCGAACAGATACGCAGTATTTT.

This chain uses TRBV12-3 or TRBV12-4 with TRBJ2-5; no definite D call. V lost 6 bases, J lost 7 bases, and 15 bases lay in between. The CDR3 extends over 13 amino acids. The CDR3 sequence: CASREPAGGTQYF. DNA for the CDR3: TGTGCCAGCAGGGAACCTGCCGGTGGGACCCAGTACTTC.

This chain joins TRBV5-5 and TRBJ2-2; D perhaps matches TRBD1 (6 bases). This CDR3 has 14 amino acids. Per germline, CDR1 SGHKS and CDR2 YYEKEE (reference sequence). The ends were cut back, 6 bases at V and 4 bases at J, with 13 bases in the middle. The CDR3 DNA follows: TGTGCCAGCAAGTTACCCAGGGGCACCGGGGAGCTGTTTTTT. Its protein is CASKLPRGTGELFF.

This chain connects TRBV6-6 to TRBJ1-2; 7 positions agree with TRBD1. The germline CDR1 and CDR2 sequences are MNHNY and SVGAGI (reference sequence). V was clipped by 4 bases and J by 0 bases; unmatched bases: 5. The length of the CDR3 is 15 residues. This chain's CDR3 is CASSSGQVSNYGYTF. In nucleotides, the CDR3 is TGTGCCAGCAGTTCCGGACAGGTTTCTAACTATGGCTACACCTTC.

In this sample, this clone turned up a few times. This specimen includes other DNA sequences encoding the same CDR3. The V gene is TRBV18, the J gene TRBJ1-1, with TRBD1 matching over 8 bases. In germline, CDR1 is KGHSH, CDR2 LQKENI. V trimming: 6 bases; J trimming: 1 base; junction bases outside the gene matches: 4. This CDR3 spans 14 amino acids. CDR3 nucleotides: TGTGCCAGCTCGGCCGGACAGGGGAACACTGAAGCTTTCTTT. It translates to CASSAGQGNTEAFF. Full variable domain (remainder filled in from reference TRBV18 and TRBJ1-1): NAGVMQNPRHLVRRRGQEARLRCSPMKGHSHVYWYRQLPEEGLKFMVYLQKENIIDESGMPKERFSAEFPKEGPSILRIQQVVRGDSAAYFCASSAGQGNTEAFFGQGTRLTVV.

V gene TRBV20-1 combines with J gene TRBJ2-2, with TRBD1 matching over 7 bases. Trimming cost V 3 bases and J 9 bases; bases outside gene matches: 13. This CDR3 is 15 amino acids long. CDR1 and CDR2 from the germline V gene are DFQATT and SNEGSKA (reference sequence). The CDR3 sequence is CSASTTGAVGRELFF. CDR3 bases: TGCAGTGCTAGTACTACAGGGGCCGTGGGAAGGGAGCTGTTTTTT.

V usage is TRBV9 and J usage is TRBJ2-7, with TRBD2 identical over 9 bases. Per the germline V gene, CDR1 is SGDLS and CDR2 is YYNGEE. V lost 0 bases, J lost 5 bases, and 9 bases stayed unmatched. The CDR3 is 16 amino acids. The CDR3, as DNA: TGTGCCAGCAGCGTAGCTGGACTAGCGAACATCCACGAGCAGTACTTC. This codes for CASSVAGLANIHEQYF.

V gene TRBV14 combines with J gene TRBJ1-3, with 7 bases matching TRBD1. Per germline, CDR1 SGHDN and CDR2 FVKESK. The CDR3 sequence is 15 residues long. The V and J ends lost 3 bases and 6 bases, in that order; junction bases with no gene match: 8. The CDR3: CASSQRDSEENTIYF. The CDR3, as DNA: TGTGCCAGCAGCCAGAGGGACAGTGAAGAAAACACCATATATTTT.

The chain combines TRBV4-1 with TRBJ1-1; a possible D gene is TRBD1 (5 bases). The germline V gene has CDR1 MGHRA and CDR2 YSYEKL. The CDR3 consists of 14 residues. Deletions cut 4 bases from V and 4 bases from J, with 13 bases between. In DNA, the CDR3 is TGCGCCAGCAGCCCCCGGACAACTACCACTGAAGCTTTCTTT. Its translation is CASSPRTTTTEAFF.

Turning to this clone: At one end, the junction sequence differs from germline, possibly due to a read error. The gene calls are TRBV18 and TRBJ1-2; D might be TRBD1 (5 bases). Germline V gene lookup returns CDR1 KGHSH and CDR2 LQKENI. The CDR3 is 12 amino acids. Here the CDR3 reads CASSRPQGPGVF. CDR3 nucleotide sequence: TGTGCCAGCTCACGACCCCAGGGCCCCGGCGTCTTC.

The V gene is TRBV19, the J gene TRBJ1-4; the D is unclear. The length of the CDR3 is 13 residues. Germline CDR1 reads LNHDA; CDR2 reads SQIVND (reference sequence). The germline V and J ends were trimmed by 5 bases and 6 bases, with 10 bases remaining between them. The CDR3 here is CASSSRRYEKLFF. The CDR3, as DNA: TGTGCCAGTAGTTCCCGGCGGTATGAAAAACTGTTTTTT.

The chain joins TRBV24-1 to TRBJ1-3, with D maybe TRBD1 (6 bases). The CDR3 runs to 20 residues. Trimming pared 0 bases from V and 8 bases from J, leaving 28 bases between. Germline values: CDR1 KGHDR, CDR2 SFDVKD. In DNA, the CDR3 is TGTGCCACCAGTGATTTGCAGCCCGGACAGTCGCTTGGGAATGAGGACACCATATATTTT. Protein sequence: CATSDLQPGQSLGNEDTIYF.

V usage is TRBV19 and J usage is TRBJ1-1; D is undetermined. CDR3 length: 13 residues. The germline V and J ends were trimmed by 1 base and 6 bases, with 9 bases remaining between them. Looked up from germline, CDR1 is LNHDA and CDR2 is SQIVND (reference sequence). CDR3 nucleotides: TGTGCCAGTAGTATAGTAGTCCAGGCTGAAGCTTTCTTT. Protein sequence: CASSIVVQAEAFF. Combining the CDR3 with reference TRBV19 and TRBJ1-1 gives the whole variable domain DGGITQSPKYLFRKEGQNVTLSCEQNLNHDAMYWYRQDPGQGLRLIYYSQIVNDFQKGDIAEGYSVSREKKESFPLTVTSAQKNPTAFYLCASSIVVQAEAFFGQGTRLTVV.

The chain combines TRBV19 with TRBJ2-5; D assignment may be TRBD1 or TRBD2 (6 bases each). The V end was cut by 5 bases, the J end by 5 bases, with 21 bases between. Germline V gene sequence: CDR1 LNHDA, CDR2 SQIVND (reference sequence). The CDR3 is 16 residues long. The CDR3 region is CASSAWQGPGVETQYF. CDR3 nucleotide sequence: TGTGCCAGTAGTGCCTGGCAGGGGCCGGGAGTGGAGACCCAGTACTTC.

This clone has a count of ten or more. The chain is built from TRBV30 and TRBJ2-7; D is unclear. V was trimmed by 7 bases and J by 2 bases, leaving 15 bases between them. Germline CDR1 and CDR2: GTSNPN and SVGIG (reference sequence). The CDR3 totals 13 residues. The CDR3 DNA is TGTGCCTTGCGACACTTTAGGACCTACGAGCAGTACTTC. As protein: CALRHFRTYEQYF.

V is TRBV10-1 and J is TRBJ1-1; the match to TRBD1 covers 9 bases. CDR1 is WNHNN, CDR2 SYGVQD, per germline (reference sequence). The CDR3 consists of 16 residues. The trim removed 2 bases at V and 1 base at J, leaving 5 bases unmatched. CDR3 nucleotides: TGCGCCAGCAGTGAGGGCGGACAGGGGCCGAACACTGAAGCTTTCTTT. Translating gives CASSEGGQGPNTEAFF.

This clone occurred a few times. The chain uses TRBV5-1 and TRBJ2-3; 7 bases are shared with TRBD1. The V segment lost 1 base and the J segment 4 bases; nucleotides outside the gene matches: 3. CDR1 and CDR2 (germline): SGHRS, YFSETQ. The CDR3 spans 14 residues. The CDR3 sequence is CASSLTRGPDTQYF. CDR3 DNA: TGCGCCAGCAGCTTGACTAGGGGGCCAGATACGCAGTATTTT.

This sequence joins TRBV7-9 and TRBJ1-1; 8 nucleotides align to TRBD1. The CDR3 runs to 14 residues. Germline loops: CDR1 SEHNR, CDR2 FQNEAQ (reference sequence). V lost 10 bases and J lost 2; bases outside the gene matches: 9. CDR3 loop: CATSSGQGNTEAFF. The CDR3 region has the DNA TGTGCCACCTCTTCTGGACAGGGAAACACTGAAGCTTTCTTT.

The chain joins TRBV5-1 to TRBJ1-2, with 7 bases identical to TRBD1. Germline V gene sequence: CDR1 SGHRS, CDR2 YFSETQ. This CDR3 spans 15 amino acids. Trimming took 0 bases from V and 8 from J; bases not matched to a gene: 10. The chain's CDR3 is CASSLAGQGERGYTF. The CDR3 nucleotides read TGCGCCAGCAGCTTGGCCGGGCAGGGGGAGAGGGGCTACACCTTC.